These T cell receptor beta chains were read from a single sample in a study of Ad26.COV2.S vaccination and SARS-CoV-2 variants. Assay used: immunoSEQ multiplex PCR; TCRdb lists only in-frame clones, some missing. The sample records around 250,000 clones, around nine tenths being singletons. Sequencing used peripheral blood, obtained in a trial of Ad26.COV2.S vaccine versus placebo. The receptors here all came from a person between 18 and 59 years old who received the Ad26.COV2.S COVID-19 vaccine or a placebo. Each CDR3 is given with its conserved first and last residue. The D gene is left open where the match is weak. The size field is filled for only some rows; it gives once, few, many or a size class.

CDR3	DNA	D	size	J	V
CASSPLGTSGVGDTQYF	TGCGCCAGCAGCCCCCTCGGAACTAGCGGGGTGGGGGATACGCAGTATTTT	TRBD2	-	TRBJ2-3	TRBV5-1
CASRSGTSGNTIYF	TGTGCCAGTCGATCAGGAACCTCTGGAAACACCATATATTTT	-	few	TRBJ1-3	TRBV3-1/TRBV3-2
CASSLWGGGVTNEQFF	TGTGCCAGCAGTTTATGGGGGGGAGGAGTCACCAATGAGCAGTTCTTC	TRBD2	-	TRBJ2-1	TRBV27
CASSKRGGINQPQHF	TGTGCCAGCAGCAAACGCGGGGGGATCAATCAGCCCCAGCATTTT	-	-	TRBJ1-5	TRBV28
CASSIGQNTEAFF	TGTGCCAGTAGTATCGGGCAGAACACTGAAGCTTTCTTT	-	once	TRBJ1-1	TRBV19
CASRRRVGGTDTQYF	TGTGCCAGCAGGCGCAGGGTTGGGGGCACAGATACGCAGTATTTT	-	-	TRBJ2-3	TRBV2
CASSLWNEQFF	TGTGCCAGCAGCTTGTGGAATGAGCAGTTCTTC	-	-	TRBJ2-1	TRBV7-2
CASSQETGTGGYEQYF	TGTGCCAGCAGCCAAGAAACCGGGACAGGGGGTTACGAGCAGTACTTC	TRBD1	-	TRBJ2-7	TRBV4-2
CASSLGFHHSYNEQFF	TGTGCCAGCAGCTTAGGTTTCCATCACTCCTACAATGAGCAGTTCTTC	-	-	TRBJ2-1	TRBV11-2
CAIRAPGGHTEAFF	TGTGCCATCAGGGCCCCAGGGGGCCACACTGAAGCTTTCTTT	TRBD1	-	TRBJ1-1	TRBV10-3
CASSLLTGKGYTF	TGTGCCAGCAGCCTCCTCACAGGGAAGGGCTACACCTTC	-	-	TRBJ1-2	TRBV11-1
CASPPGGQGIYSNQPQHF	TGTGCCAGCCCCCCCGGAGGACAGGGGATTTATAGCAATCAGCCCCAGCATTTT	TRBD1	-	TRBJ1-5	TRBV6-4
CATSDLPGTTSGGELFF	TGTGCCACCAGTGATTTGCCTGGGACAACAAGCGGCGGGGAGCTGTTTTTT	-	-	TRBJ2-2	TRBV24-1
CASSQASAGSNEQFF	TGCGCCAGCAGCCAAGCTAGCGCGGGGAGCAATGAGCAGTTCTTC	-	-	TRBJ2-1	TRBV4-3
CASSPSNRGGNSPLHF	TGTGCCAGCAGCCCCTCAAATCGGGGCGGCAATTCACCCCTCCACTTT	-	-	TRBJ1-6	TRBV9
CASSFGQGTDTQYF	TGTGCCAGCAGCTTTGGACAGGGCACAGATACGCAGTATTTT	TRBD1	-	TRBJ2-3	TRBV7-9
CASSTLGKNTIYF	TGTGCCAGCAGCACCCTTGGGAAAAACACCATATATTTT	-	-	TRBJ1-3	TRBV7-9
CASIENGNQPQHF	TGTGCCAGCATAGAAAATGGCAATCAGCCCCAGCATTTT	-	-	TRBJ1-5	TRBV6-5
CASSTSGAGGPTDTQYF	TGTGCCAGCAGCACCAGCGGAGCGGGAGGGCCCACAGATACGCAGTATTTT	TRBD2	-	TRBJ2-3	TRBV7-3
CASSPWDSRNEQFF	TGCGCCAGCAGTCCTTGGGACAGCCGCAATGAGCAGTTCTTC	TRBD1	-	TRBJ2-1	TRBV23-1
CASSLGQVTNGYTF	TGTGCCAGCAGCTTGGGACAGGTGACTAATGGCTACACCTTC	-	-	TRBJ1-2	TRBV5-6
CASRLLEYSQGSTTDTQYF	TGTGCAAGTCGCTTATTGGAATACTCCCAGGGGAGCACCACAGATACGCAGTATTTT	-	-	TRBJ2-3	TRBV12-2
CASSLGGGVYYEQYF	TGTGCCAGCAGCTTGGGCGGGGGGGTATACTACGAGCAGTACTTC	TRBD2	-	TRBJ2-7	TRBV7-9
CASSPPVRGTDTQYF	TGCGCCAGCAGCCCCCCGGTCCGCGGCACAGATACGCAGTATTTT	-	-	TRBJ2-3	TRBV4-1